The rows below give T cell receptor beta chains drawn from one sample of a study of regulatory T cells in long-lasting Graves disease. One entry per CDR3 protein, called by TCRdb with MiXCR from the multiplex PCR reads. The sample carries around 400,000 distinct CDR3 sequences, approximately 22% recorded once. Sequenced material: peripheral blood mononuclear cells (PBMCs), taken when the disease was refractory, from a patient treated with antithyroid drugs. Source of these receptors: a female donor with Graves disease. Both conserved end residues are part of each CDR3. A D gene is named only where the DNA matches it firmly. Size values are once, few and many counts, or a class for expanded clones, and some rows have none.

V,J,size,D,DNA,CDR3
TRBV27,TRBJ2-2,.,.,TGTGCCAGCAGTTTGTATGTCGGACACGCGAACACCGGGGAGCTGTTTTTT,CASSLYVGHANTGELFF
TRBV28,TRBJ1-4,few,TRBD1,TGTGCCAGCAGTTTTAGGGGGCTAGGCGAAAAACTGTTTTTT,CASSFRGLGEKLFF
TRBV28,TRBJ2-2,many,.,TGTGCCAGCAGCCTCGCCGGGAAGGGAATGACCGGGGAGCTGTTTTTT,CASSLAGKGMTGELFF
TRBV3-1,TRBJ1-1,many,.,TGTGCCAGCAGCCAGGGCACTGAAGCTTTCTTT,CASSQGTEAFF
TRBV15,TRBJ2-2,many,TRBD1,TGTGCCACCAGCAAGACAGGGGTTTCGGGGGAGCTGTTTTTT,CATSKTGVSGELFF
TRBV13,TRBJ2-7,.,.,TGTGCCAGCAGCCCAGGCAGGGTCCCTGGACCGACCTACGAGCAGTACTTC,CASSPGRVPGPTYEQYF
TRBV3-1,TRBJ2-7,few,TRBD1,TGTGCCAGCAGCCAAGTAACAGGGGCCTACGAGCAGTACTTC,CASSQVTGAYEQYF
TRBV5-4,TRBJ2-2,few,.,TGTGCCAGTTTAACCGGGGAGCTGTTTTTT,CASLTGELFF
TRBV4-2,TRBJ2-4,few,.,TGTGCCAGCAGCCAAGATGGGGGGCTTAGAGCCAAAAACATTCAGTACTTC,CASSQDGGLRAKNIQYF
TRBV5-4,TRBJ2-5,many,TRBD2,TGTGCCAGCAGCTTGGATGGGGGGGGACAAGAGACCCAGTACTTC,CASSLDGGGQETQYF
TRBV28,TRBJ2-7,many,.,TGTGCCAGCAGTACAGGCGGGGGTGGGGGGCTCAACGAGCAGTACTTC,CASSTGGGGGLNEQYF
TRBV11-2,TRBJ1-1,.,.,TGTACCAGCAGCTTAAGAACAGGGATTAACACTGAAGCTTTCTTT,CTSSLRTGINTEAFF
TRBV4-1,TRBJ1-3,.,TRBD1,TGCGCCAGCAGCCATGGAGCAGGGGGGCAAATTGGAAACACCATATATTTT,CASSHGAGGQIGNTIYF
TRBV14,TRBJ2-7,.,.,TGTGCCAGCAGCCAAGAATGGGGGGACGAGCAGTACTTC,CASSQEWGDEQYF
TRBV7-6,TRBJ2-7,.,TRBD2,TGTGCCAGCAGCTTAGCGCCAGGACTAGGGTCCTACGAGCAGTACTTC,CASSLAPGLGSYEQYF
TRBV15,TRBJ2-7,few,.,TGTGCCACCAGCAGAGAGTCGGGAACAGGTCATCCCAAGGAGCAGTACTTC,CATSRESGTGHPKEQYF
TRBV12-5,TRBJ2-5,many,.,TGTGCTAGTGGGCGTTGGCAAGAGACCCAGTACTTC,CASGRWQETQYF
TRBV7-9,TRBJ2-7,many,.,TGTGCCAGCAGCTTAGAGGCGGGATCTATCTACGAGCAGTACTTC,CASSLEAGSIYEQYF
TRBV19,TRBJ1-1,.,TRBD1,TGTGCCAGTAGTTTGCACAGGGGGCTGGACACTGAAGCTTTCTTT,CASSLHRGLDTEAFF
TRBV6-1,TRBJ1-1,many,.,TGTGCCAGCATCCCTGACACCGGTTTGTGGCCCACTGAAGCTTTCTTT,CASIPDTGLWPTEAFF
TRBV5-1,TRBJ2-3,few,TRBD2,TGCGCCAGCAGCTTTGGCGGGAGGAGCACAGATACGCAGTATTTT,CASSFGGRSTDTQYF
TRBV18,TRBJ2-2,once,TRBD1,TGTGCCAGCTCCCCGGACAGGAATGCCGGGGAGCTGTTTTTT,CASSPDRNAGELFF
TRBV20-1,TRBJ1-2,.,TRBD1,TGCAGTGTCCCGGACAGGTACTATGGCTACACCTTC,CSVPDRYYGYTF
TRBV19,TRBJ2-7,.,.,TGTGCCAGTAGAAGGCAGGGTACGGAAAGGCAGTACTTC,CASRRQGTERQYF
TRBV24-1,TRBJ2-3,few,.,TGTGCCACCAGTGATTCCACCTTCGATAGCGGTTATAGCACAGATACGCAGTATTTT,CATSDSTFDSGYSTDTQYF
TRBV20-1,TRBJ2-7,few,.,TGCAGTGCTAGGGGGCAGCCCGATGTGGGGGAGCAGTACTTC,CSARGQPDVGEQYF
TRBV10-2,TRBJ2-7,many,TRBD2,TGCGCCAGCAGCCCGACTAGCGGGAGTTTGGAGCAGTACTTC,CASSPTSGSLEQYF
TRBV11-2,TRBJ2-7,few,.,TGTGCCAGCAGCTTAGATCTGGCCTTGGGGGCTTCGCTCTACGAGCAGTACTTC,CASSLDLALGASLYEQYF
TRBV28,TRBJ2-3,few,TRBD2,TGTGCCAGCAGTGCGACCGGGACTAGCGGCCTAGATACGCAGTATTTT,CASSATGTSGLDTQYF
TRBV6-5,TRBJ1-2,.,TRBD1,TGTGCCAGCAGTTCCCCAGGAGGACAGGGGAATGACTACACCTTC,CASSSPGGQGNDYTF
TRBV5-4,TRBJ2-2,few,TRBD1,TGTGCCAGCAGCCACGGACAGGGGGCTAACACCGGGGAGCTGTTTTTT,CASSHGQGANTGELFF
TRBV4-1,TRBJ2-3,.,.,TGCGCCAGCAGCCACATCGGGAGAACGGATACGCAGTATTTT,CASSHIGRTDTQYF
TRBV14,TRBJ2-5,few,.,TGTGCCAGCAGCCAAACAACAGGGAAAGAGACCCAGTACTTC,CASSQTTGKETQYF
TRBV20-1,TRBJ2-7,.,.,TGCAGTGCCACCAGAGAAGACGGATCCTACGAGCAGTACTTC,CSATREDGSYEQYF
TRBV5-4,TRBJ2-2,.,.,TGTGCCAGCAGCCAAACAGGGCGCACCGGGGAGCTGTTTTTT,CASSQTGRTGELFF
TRBV20-1,TRBJ2-5,many,TRBD2,TGCAGTGCAGCCCGCGCGGGAGGACAAGAGACCCAGTACTTC,CSAARAGGQETQYF
TRBV28,TRBJ2-5,many,.,TGTGCCACCCGGGGGTCCCAAGAGACCCAGTACTTC,CATRGSQETQYF
TRBV28,TRBJ1-1,.,.,TGTGCCAGCAGTTTCAGCTCAAGGGGAATGAGCACTGAAGCTTTCTTT,CASSFSSRGMSTEAFF
TRBV29-1,TRBJ1-3,.,.,TGCAGCGGGACGGTGACGTCCGGAAACACCATATATTTT,CSGTVTSGNTIYF
TRBV6-1,TRBJ1-1,.,.,TGTGCCAGCAGAAAAGGCGGGGTGGGCACTGAAGCTTTCTTT,CASRKGGVGTEAFF
TRBV10-3,TRBJ2-3,.,.,TGTGCCATCAGTGAGCTACAGGGACCAGATACGCAGTATTTT,CAISELQGPDTQYF
TRBV27,TRBJ2-1,.,TRBD1,TGTGCCAGCAGTTTATCTAGGACAGGCGGGAATGAGCAGTTCTTC,CASSLSRTGGNEQFF
TRBV30,TRBJ2-3,.,TRBD1,TGTGCCTGGAGTTACGGACAGGGTGGCGATACGCAGTGTTTT,CAWSYGQGGDTQCF
TRBV20-1,TRBJ1-6,many,TRBD1,TGCAGTGCTAGAGATTGGGGACAGGGGAATTCACCCCTCCACTTT,CSARDWGQGNSPLHF
TRBV19,TRBJ1-1,many,TRBD1,TGTGCCAGTACCGTAATCGACAGGGACACTGAAGCTTTCTTT,CASTVIDRDTEAFF
TRBV2,TRBJ1-1,few,.,TGTGCCGGCAAGGAGGTAGATGGGGTTTACTCTGAAGCTTTCTTT,CAGKEVDGVYSEAFF
TRBV12-3/TRBV12-4,TRBJ2-1,.,.,TGTGCCAGCAGTTTAGATGTCAATGAGCAGTTCTTC,CASSLDVNEQFF
TRBV20-1,TRBJ2-2,few,TRBD1,TGCAGTGCTGCCCGGGACAGGGGTGTGGGGGAGCTGTTTTTT,CSAARDRGVGELFF
TRBV28,TRBJ1-1,many,.,TGTGCCAGCAGTCCAAGACAGACTTACATGAACACTGAAGCTTTCTTT,CASSPRQTYMNTEAFF
TRBV29-1,TRBJ2-5,many,.,TGCAGCGTTGAAGAAGGAGCAATGGGTCGGGAGCCGGGAGAGACCCAGTACTTC,CSVEEGAMGREPGETQYF
TRBV12-3/TRBV12-4,TRBJ2-7,many,.,TGTGCCAGCAGCCAGACATTGGACGAGCAGTACTTC,CASSQTLDEQYF
TRBV28,TRBJ2-7,many,.,TGTGCCAGCAGTAGGGGAGGAAACTACGAGCAGTACTTC,CASSRGGNYEQYF
TRBV12-3/TRBV12-4,TRBJ2-7,many,TRBD1,TGTGCCAGCAGTGGGACAGGGTTCAACGAGCAGTACTTC,CASSGTGFNEQYF
TRBV6-2/TRBV6-3,TRBJ2-7,many,.,TGTGCCAGCAGTGAACTACCCTACGAGCAGTACTTC,CASSELPYEQYF
TRBV20-1,TRBJ2-7,many,.,TGCAGTGCTAGTCCGGGGGTGGTAGAGCAGTACTTC,CSASPGVVEQYF
TRBV28,TRBJ2-5,many,.,TGTGCCAGCAGCCGGTCTCGGGAGACCCAGTACTTC,CASSRSRETQYF
TRBV4-2,TRBJ2-7,.,.,TGTGCCAGCAGCCAAGAAGAGGGGGACGAGCAGTACTTC,CASSQEEGDEQYF
TRBV2,TRBJ2-5,many,TRBD2,TGTGCCAGCCTGAGAGAGCCGGGACTAGCGGGATCTCGGACCCAGTACTTC,CASLREPGLAGSRTQYF